This is a list of T cell receptor beta chains from one sample in a study of blood T cell repertoires in COVID-19. Assay used: immunoSEQ multiplex PCR; TCRdb lists only in-frame clones, some missing. The data hold approximately 300,000 clones, with 80% to 90% observed a single time. Sequencing was carried out using peripheral blood. These receptors originate from a man over 45 with active or convalescent COVID-19. Each CDR3 is given with its conserved first and last residue. Fields, in order: CDR3 DNA, CDR3 protein, J gene, D gene, clone size, V gene, CDR3 length. The D gene is left open where the match is weak. Clone size is stated in some rows and not others, as once, few, many or a class when expanded.

TGTGCCAGCAGTGAAAGGGACAGGGGCTCGAGGAATGAGCAGTTCTTC	CASSERDRGSRNEQFF	TRBJ2-1	TRBD1	few	TRBV6-1	16
TGTGCCAGTAGTGTTCAGGGGCGGGTTGGAAACATTCAGTACTTC	CASSVQGRVGNIQYF	TRBJ2-4	NA	NA	TRBV19	15
TGTGCCAGCTCACGGAGACAGGGCGGAGGAGAAGGCTACACCTTC	CASSRRQGGGEGYTF	TRBJ1-2	TRBD1	NA	TRBV18	15
TGTGCCAGCAGCTCTCTTCGGACAGGGACCTACAATGAGCAGTTCTTC	CASSSLRTGTYNEQFF	TRBJ2-1	TRBD1	NA	TRBV27	16
TGTGCCAGCAGTTACTCGGACAGCGAGCAGTACTTC	CASSYSDSEQYF	TRBJ2-7	NA	NA	TRBV6-5	12
TGTGCCAGCAGCTCGGCGGACAGGGGATCTGGAGGCTACACCTTC	CASSSADRGSGGYTF	TRBJ1-2	TRBD1	NA	TRBV6-6	15
TGTGCCAGCAGCCAAGGGAGGGGTGTCACTGAAGCTTTCTTT	CASSQGRGVTEAFF	TRBJ1-1	NA	NA	TRBV3-1/TRBV3-2	14
TGTGCCAGCAGCCTCCTAGCGGGATACACAGATACGCAGTATTTT	CASSLLAGYTDTQYF	TRBJ2-3	TRBD2	NA	TRBV9	15
TGTGCCAGCAGCCAAGCTCAGGGAATCCGCGAGCAGTACTTC	CASSQAQGIREQYF	TRBJ2-7	NA	few	TRBV3-1/TRBV3-2	14
TGTGCCAGTAGTATCCGGAGGGATCTAGCCAAAAACATTCAGTACTTC	CASSIRRDLAKNIQYF	TRBJ2-4	NA	once	TRBV19	16
TGTGCCAGCAGTTTAAGAGGGGACAATCGAAGGCAGTACTTC	CASSLRGDNRRQYF	TRBJ2-7	NA	NA	TRBV27	14
TGCGCCAGCAGCCAAGATAGTCGGGCTTTCTTT	CASSQDSRAFF	TRBJ1-1	NA	NA	TRBV4-3	11
TGTGCCAGCAGTCTGATGACAGGGGGGCACTATGGCTACACCTTC	CASSLMTGGHYGYTF	TRBJ1-2	TRBD1	NA	TRBV27	15
TGTGCCAGCAGCCCAGGGACAGTTAATGAAAAACTGTTTTTT	CASSPGTVNEKLFF	TRBJ1-4	TRBD1	NA	TRBV7-2	14
TGTGCCAGCAGCTTATCCGGGGATGGTTCACCCCTCCACTTT	CASSLSGDGSPLHF	TRBJ1-6	NA	NA	TRBV7-9	14
TGTGCCAGCAGGCTTGGGGCCACGCAGTATGGCTACACCTTC	CASRLGATQYGYTF	TRBJ1-2	NA	NA	TRBV28	14
TGTGCCAGCAGCTTAGTGGGGACAGGGTCTAGCGGGGGGAAAGAGACCCAGTACTTC	CASSLVGTGSSGGKETQYF	TRBJ2-5	TRBD2	NA	TRBV11-2	19
TGTGCCAGTAGACAGACCAGCAATCAGCCCCAGCATTTT	CASRQTSNQPQHF	TRBJ1-5	NA	NA	TRBV28	13
TGTGCCAGCAGTTACCCGGGACAAAGGAACACTGAAGCTTTCTTT	CASSYPGQRNTEAFF	TRBJ1-1	NA	NA	TRBV6-6	15
TGTGCCAGCAGCCCGACTAGCGGGGGTAACTCTGGGGCCAACGTCCTGACTTTC	CASSPTSGGNSGANVLTF	TRBJ2-6	TRBD2	NA	TRBV7-3	18
TGTGCTTTCGCGGGGGGAAGCGGGGAGCTGTTTTTT	CAFAGGSGELFF	TRBJ2-2	TRBD2	NA	TRBV30	12
TGTGCCATCAGTGATGCTGGAGACGAGCAGTACTTC	CAISDAGDEQYF	TRBJ2-7	NA	NA	TRBV10-3	12
TGCGCCAGCAGCCCTCGGGCTAGCGGGACGGGCAATGAGCAGTTCTTC	CASSPRASGTGNEQFF	TRBJ2-1	TRBD2	once	TRBV5-1	16
TGTGCCAGCAGCTTCATAGCGGGAGGGCCAGAGACCCAGTACTTC	CASSFIAGGPETQYF	TRBJ2-5	TRBD2	few	TRBV7-3	15
TGTGCCATCAGTGAGGCGGGAGTGGGCGAGCAGTACTTC	CAISEAGVGEQYF	TRBJ2-7	TRBD2	once	TRBV10-3	13
TGCGCCAGCAGCCCGACAGGGGGCAAGTACGAGCAGTACTTC	CASSPTGGKYEQYF	TRBJ2-7	TRBD1	NA	TRBV4-3	14
TGTGCCAGCAGCGCTGACAGGATGGTCTATGGCTACACCTTC	CASSADRMVYGYTF	TRBJ1-2	NA	NA	TRBV7-9	14